This TCR beta chain was sequenced in a study of T-cell reconstitution after alpha-beta-depleted transplantation in children. With V trimmed by 6 bases and J by 0 bases, 11 bases remained unmatched. CDR3 length: 18 residues. CDR1 and CDR2 from the germline V gene are KGHSH and LQKENI. Preparing the TCRbeta library involved the use of unique molecular identifiers. TCRdb re-derived calls from the PCR reads in MiXCR, one entry per CDR3 protein. The table includes 300,000 to 400,000 distinct CDR3 sequences, 10% to 15% detected once. This material consisted of PBMCs, taken from the stem cell graft. This receptor was taken from a human donor who donated a stem cell graft to a child with Fanconi anemia. The chain has TRBV18 and TRBJ2-3, with 11 bases matching TRBD2. The CDR3 here is CASSLLAGVMTSTDTQYF. The DNA for the CDR3 is TGTGCCAGCTCCCTACTAGCGGGAGTAATGACTAGCACAGATACGCAGTATTTT. The variable domain in full, completed from reference TRBV18 and TRBJ2-3, reads NAGVMQNPRHLVRRRGQEARLRCSPMKGHSHVYWYRQLPEEGLKFMVYLQKENIIDESGMPKERFSAEFPKEGPSILRIQQVVRGDSAAYFCASSLLAGVMTSTDTQYFGPGTRLTVL.